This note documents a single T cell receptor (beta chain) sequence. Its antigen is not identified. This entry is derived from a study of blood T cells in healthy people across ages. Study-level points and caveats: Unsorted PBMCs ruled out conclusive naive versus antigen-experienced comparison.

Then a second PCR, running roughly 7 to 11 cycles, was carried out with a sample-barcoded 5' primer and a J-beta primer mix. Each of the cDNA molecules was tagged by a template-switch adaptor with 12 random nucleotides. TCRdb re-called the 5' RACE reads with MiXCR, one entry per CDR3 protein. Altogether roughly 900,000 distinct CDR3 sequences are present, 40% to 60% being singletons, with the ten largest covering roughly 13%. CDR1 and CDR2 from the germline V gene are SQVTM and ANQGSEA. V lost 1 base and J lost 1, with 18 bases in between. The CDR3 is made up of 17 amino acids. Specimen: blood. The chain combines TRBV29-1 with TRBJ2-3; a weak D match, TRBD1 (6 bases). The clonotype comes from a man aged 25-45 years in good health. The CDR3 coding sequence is TGCAGCGTTGAAGGTCACAAGGGGGATTACGGCACAGATACGCAGTATTTT. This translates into CSVEGHKGDYGTDTQYF.